Below, 26 T cell receptor beta chains from the same sample are listed, as sequenced in a study of blood T cell repertoires in COVID-19. Repertoires were generated with immunoSEQ multiplex PCR, while TCRdb's copy carries only in-frame clones and drops some. The table records 200,000 to 250,000 clones, 70% to 90% of them present only once. Input material: peripheral blood. These receptors all come from a woman aged 18-29 years who had recovered from COVID-19.

The chain links TRBV18 to TRBJ2-1; 9 bases fit TRBD2. Germline trimming cut 5 bases from V and 2 bases from J; bases unmatched to any gene: 10. This CDR3 region has 17 residues. Germline values: CDR1 KGHSH, CDR2 LQKENI. As DNA, the CDR3 is TGTGCCAGCTCAGCAACTAATAGCGGGAGCACCTACAATGAGCAGTTCTTC. This sequence encodes CASSATNSGSTYNEQFF.

The rearrangement uses TRBV29-1 and TRBJ1-1; no reliable D call. Trimming left V 7 bases short and J 5 bases short, with 11 bases between. CDR1 SQVTM and CDR2 ANQGSEA come from the germline V gene. This CDR3 region has 11 residues. The CDR3 loop reads CSAKGGTEAFF. The CDR3 DNA is TGCAGCGCGAAGGGAGGAACTGAAGCTTTCTTT.

This rearrangement joins TRBV28 to TRBJ1-5; D uncertain. The CDR3 is 14 amino acids. V was shortened by 2 bases and J by 7 bases, with 12 bases between the two germline ends. In germline, CDR1 is MDHEN, CDR2 SYDVKM. The CDR3 loop reads CASSLTLASQPQHF. The CDR3 DNA is TGTGCCAGCAGTTTAACCCTAGCCAGCCAGCCCCAGCATTTT.

The rearrangement joins TRBV7-9 to TRBJ1-2, with D maybe TRBD1 (6 bases). Germline CDR1 is SEHNR and CDR2 is FQNEAQ (reference sequence). Deletions cut 5 bases from V and 3 bases from J, with 13 bases between. The CDR3 contains 14 residues. CDR3 region: CASSPQGPHYGYTF. The CDR3 DNA sequence: TGTGCCAGCAGCCCACAGGGTCCGCACTATGGCTACACCTTC.

The chain uses TRBV7-2 and TRBJ1-1; 8 bases align to TRBD1. CDR3 length: 15 amino acids. Germline CDR1 and CDR2: SGHTA and FQGNSA. After removal of 2 bases from V and 7 bases from J, the junction contained 9 bases not matched to a gene. In DNA, the CDR3 is TGTGCCAGCAGCTTATGGGGCAGGGGGCAGGGTGAAGCTTTCTTT. Its translation is CASSLWGRGQGEAFF.

The chain is built from TRBV5-6 and TRBJ2-7, with D unresolved. V gave up 1 base and J gave up 3 bases, with 5 bases separating them. Per the germline V gene, CDR1 is SGHDT and CDR2 is YYEEEE. This CDR3 has 12 amino acids. The CDR3 sequence is CASSLFSYEQYF. In nucleotides, the CDR3 is TGTGCCAGCAGCTTGTTCAGCTACGAGCAGTACTTC.

The chain employs TRBV7-2 and TRBJ2-1; 7 bases fit TRBD1. Germline V gene data show CDR1 as SGHTA and CDR2 as FQGNSA. V dropped 5 bases and J dropped 4; count of bases not matched to a gene: 11. The CDR3 loop spans 16 amino acids. This CDR3 reads CASSPQTGTAYNEQFF. DNA for the CDR3: TGTGCCAGCAGCCCACAGACCGGGACAGCTTACAATGAGCAGTTCTTC.

This chain connects TRBV7-9 to TRBJ1-3, with TRBD1 matching over 9 bases. Germline V gene lookup returns CDR1 SEHNR and CDR2 FQNEAQ (reference sequence). J lost 4 bases, V lost 2 bases, and 6 bases had no gene match. This CDR3 has 16 amino acids. CDR3: CASSLTDRGEGNTIYF. DNA for the CDR3: TGTGCCAGCAGCTTAACGGACAGGGGCGAGGGAAACACCATATATTTT.

The chain couples TRBV7-8 to TRBJ1-2, with D possibly TRBD1 on 5 matching bases. CDR1 and CDR2 (germline): SGHVS, FQNEAQ. The V end lost 5 bases, the J end lost 9 bases, and 16 bases lay between the germline ends. The CDR3 spans 13 residues. This chain's CDR3 is CASSTHTRVRYTF. In DNA, the CDR3 is TGTGCCAGCAGCACGCACACCAGGGTTCGCTACACCTTC.

The chain joins TRBV15 to TRBJ2-6; 9 bases are shared with TRBD1. V lost 6 bases to trimming and J lost 0 bases; unmatched junction nucleotides: 9. The CDR3 length is 18 residues. The germline CDR1 and CDR2 sequences are LNHNV and YYDKDF (reference sequence). The CDR3 coding sequence is TGTGCCACCAGACCAAGGGGACAGGGAAACTCTGGGGCCAACGTCCTGACTTTC. This translates into CATRPRGQGNSGANVLTF.

The chain recombines TRBV7-7 with TRBJ2-3; 16 bases match TRBD2. The V segment lost 2 bases and the J segment 6 bases; nucleotides outside the gene matches: 11. The CDR3 is 19 residues long. Germline lookup yields CDR1 SSHAT and CDR2 FNYEAQ (reference sequence). The CDR3 sequence is CASSLPPGLAGGPIDTQYF. The CDR3 DNA follows: TGTGCCAGCAGCTTACCACCGGGACTAGCGGGAGGGCCTATTGATACGCAGTATTTT.

The rearrangement joins TRBV20-1 to TRBJ1-1; D is unresolved. CDR3 length: 11 residues. Germline loops: CDR1 DFQATT, CDR2 SNEGSKA (reference sequence). The CDR3 region has the DNA TGCAGCGCAGTTACGAACACTGAAGCTTTCTTT. Its protein product is CSAVTNTEAFF.

The chain couples TRBV14 to TRBJ2-7, with 9 bases that match TRBD2. Germline V gives CDR1 SGHDN, CDR2 FVKESK. The CDR3 extends over 16 amino acids. V was clipped by 0 bases and J by 6 bases; unmatched bases: 9. CDR3 loop: CASSQEWLAGRGEQYF. DNA for the CDR3: TGTGCCAGCAGCCAAGAGTGGCTAGCGGGAAGGGGCGAGCAGTACTTC.

The V call is TRBV7-7, the J call TRBJ2-5; 11 positions agree with TRBD2. V lost 1 base to trimming and J lost 8 bases; unmatched junction nucleotides: 18. The CDR3 loop spans 19 amino acids. CDR1 is SSHAT and CDR2 is FNYEAQ in the germline V gene (reference sequence). The CDR3 sequence: CASSLDGRLAGSLQYTQYF. CDR3 bases: TGTGCCAGCAGCTTAGACGGGAGACTAGCGGGGTCCCTCCAGTACACCCAGTACTTC.

The V gene is TRBV7-8, the J gene TRBJ2-2, with 7 bases identical to TRBD1. J gave up 3 bases and V 3 bases, and 4 bases lay outside the gene matches. Germline values: CDR1 SGHVS, CDR2 FQNEAQ. This CDR3 comprises 15 residues. This chain's CDR3 is CASSFRTGDTGELFF. CDR3 sequence (DNA): TGTGCCAGCAGCTTCCGGACAGGCGACACCGGGGAGCTGTTTTTT.

The V and J genes are TRBV11-2 and TRBJ2-1; weak D call: TRBD2 (5 bases). This CDR3 region has 18 residues. V was shortened by 2 bases and J by 2 bases, with 19 bases between the two germline ends. Germline V gene data show CDR1 as SGHAT and CDR2 as FQNNGV. CDR3 bases: TGTGCCAGCAGCTTAATACTAGGCGAGGAGGCCCCCTACAATGAGCAGTTCTTC. Its translation is CASSLILGEEAPYNEQFF.

The CDR3 DNA sequence: TGTGCCAGCAGCTTACAGAGGTCGAACACCGGGGAGCTGTTTTTT. Its translation: CASSLQRSNTGELFF. The chain combines TRBV7-2 with TRBJ2-2; D uncertain. V lost 2 bases to trimming and J lost 0 bases, with 7 bases between them. Per germline, CDR1 SGHTA and CDR2 FQGNSA. The CDR3 extends over 15 amino acids.

The CDR3 DNA follows: TGTGCCAGCAGCTTTGATCGAGGCGAGCAGTACTTC. Its translation: CASSFDRGEQYF. The chain recombines TRBV28 with TRBJ2-7; D uncertain. This CDR3 is 12 amino acids long. Trimming left V 6 bases short and J 6 bases short, with 12 bases between. From germline, CDR1 is MDHEN and CDR2 SYDVKM. The variable domain in full, with the rest retrieved from reference TRBV28 and TRBJ2-7, is DVKVTQSSRYLVKRTGEKVFLECVQDMDHENMFWYRQDPGLGLRLIYFSYDVKMKEKGDIPEGYSVSREKKERFSLILESASTNQTSMYLCASSFDRGEQYFGPGTRLTVT.

The chain carries TRBV19 and TRBJ2-7; 7 bases are a match to TRBD1. The CDR3 is 13 residues long. Looked up from germline, CDR1 is LNHDA and CDR2 is SQIVND (reference sequence). The V gene end was trimmed by 5 bases and the J gene end by 3 bases; junction bases not matched to a gene: 4. The CDR3 DNA reads as TGTGCCAGTAGTGACAGGGCCCTCTACGAGCAGTACTTC. The encoded protein is CASSDRALYEQYF.

V usage is TRBV5-6 and J usage is TRBJ1-3, with 7 positions matching TRBD1. The CDR3 spans 16 residues. The V and J ends lost 1 base and 1 base, in that order; junction bases with no gene match: 5. Germline CDR1 is SGHDT and CDR2 is YYEEEE. CDR3 DNA: TGTGCCAGCAGCTTGACCGGGACAGTTTCTGGAAACACCATATATTTT. Its protein is CASSLTGTVSGNTIYF.

The chain employs TRBV30 and TRBJ2-2, with 11 bases lining up with TRBD1. This CDR3 has 17 residues. The junction had 9 bases not matched to a gene; V was cut back by 0 bases and J by 6 bases. Germline V lookup: CDR1 GTSNPN, CDR2 SVGIG (reference sequence). The CDR3 protein is CAWSVLVGQGGSGELFF. The CDR3 bases are TGTGCCTGGAGTGTACTAGTGGGACAGGGGGGTTCCGGGGAGCTGTTTTTT.

This chain connects TRBV20-1 to TRBJ2-7; D is unresolved. This CDR3 has 15 residues. The V end lost 3 bases, the J end lost 3 bases, and 18 bases lay between the germline ends. Germline lookup yields CDR1 DFQATT and CDR2 SNEGSKA (reference sequence). In nucleotides, the CDR3 is TGCAGTGCTAGTGACAAAAGTCCCAGTTTCTACGAGCAGTACTTC. Translating gives CSASDKSPSFYEQYF.

V usage is TRBV4-3 and J usage is TRBJ2-1; tentatively, D is TRBD2 (6 bases). There are 15 residues in the CDR3. CDR1 is LGHNA and CDR2 is YSLEER in the germline V gene. V shed 4 bases and J shed 2 bases, with 12 bases lying between them. CDR3 DNA: TGCGCCAGCAGCCGTGTATCGGGGGCCTACAATGAGCAGTTCTTC. Its protein is CASSRVSGAYNEQFF.

The V gene is TRBV5-4, the J gene TRBJ1-2; TRBD1 is a possible D gene (6 bases). In germline, CDR1 is SGHNT, CDR2 YYREEE (reference sequence). V was shortened by 1 base and J by 0 bases, with 13 bases between the two germline ends. The CDR3 is made up of 16 amino acids. The CDR3 DNA sequence: TGTGCCAGCAGCTTGTGGGGCGAGGGGGCTAACTATGGCTACACCTTC. This sequence encodes CASSLWGEGANYGYTF.

In this sample, this clone turned up once. The chain links TRBV27 to TRBJ1-4, with TRBD1 as a possible D gene (5 bases). CDR3 size: 17 residues. The germline V gene has CDR1 MNHEY and CDR2 SMNVEV (reference sequence). With 4 bases removed from V and 7 bases from J, the gap between germline ends came to 22 bases. The CDR3 DNA sequence: TGTGCCAGCAGTTCATTGATGTCTGCGGGGGTTGGTGAAAAACTGTTTTTT. Residues: CASSSLMSAGVGEKLFF.

The chain carries TRBV7-8 and TRBJ2-2, with TRBD2 as a possible D gene (5 bases). The V gene's germline CDR1 is SGHVS and CDR2 FQNEAQ. The CDR3 extends over 14 amino acids. The germline V and J ends were trimmed by 1 base and 6 bases, with 9 bases remaining between them. CDR3 DNA: TGTGCCAGCAGCTTAGAGCTTAGCGCCGGGGAGCTGTTTTTT. Protein: CASSLELSAGELFF.